This T cell receptor (beta chain) derives from a study of cytomegalovirus exposure and HLA in healthy donors. Primers: 60 Vbeta forward and 13 Jbeta reverse. TCRdb's copy holds only in-frame clones and misses some; the assay was immunoSEQ multiplex PCR. Here the sample spans roughly 200,000 clones, approximately 82% being singletons. With respect to this clone: Its target is unknown.

Study-level findings and limits: Most CMV-associated TCR beta chains appeared HLA-restricted in a later analysis. In a later analysis, more than 15,000 TCR beta sequences were associated with HLA alleles at 0.05 false discovery rate. A later analysis linked a missense variant in DCLRE1C to the trimming of TCR beta V and J genes.

The CDR3 spans 12 residues. The trim removed 9 bases at V and 1 base at J, leaving 2 bases unmatched. In germline, CDR1 is SGHTA, CDR2 FQGNSA. Material for sequencing was PBMCs. The receptor was derived from a middle-aged man in good health and CMV-seropositive. The chain couples TRBV7-2 to TRBJ1-1; 7 bases map to TRBD1. CDR3: CASQGGNTEAFF. CDR3 nucleotide sequence: TGTGCCAGTCAGGGGGGGAACACTGAAGCTTTCTTT.